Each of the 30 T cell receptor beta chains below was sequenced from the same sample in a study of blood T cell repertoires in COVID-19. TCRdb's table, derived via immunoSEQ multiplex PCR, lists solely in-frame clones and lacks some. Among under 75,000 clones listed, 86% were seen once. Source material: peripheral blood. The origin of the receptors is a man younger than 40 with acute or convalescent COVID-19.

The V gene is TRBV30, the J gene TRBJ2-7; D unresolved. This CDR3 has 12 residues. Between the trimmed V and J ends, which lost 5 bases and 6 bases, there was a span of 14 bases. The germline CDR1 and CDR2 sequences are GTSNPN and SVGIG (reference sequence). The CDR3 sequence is CAWGPYTSEQYF. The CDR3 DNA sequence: TGTGCCTGGGGGCCCTATACGAGCGAGCAGTACTTC.

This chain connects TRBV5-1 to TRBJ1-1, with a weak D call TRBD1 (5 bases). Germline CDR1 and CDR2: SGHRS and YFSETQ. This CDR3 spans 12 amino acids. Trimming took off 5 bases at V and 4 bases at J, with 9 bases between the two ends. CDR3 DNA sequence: TGCGCCAGCAGTCGGGGGGTCACTGAAGCTTTCTTT. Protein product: CASSRGVTEAFF.

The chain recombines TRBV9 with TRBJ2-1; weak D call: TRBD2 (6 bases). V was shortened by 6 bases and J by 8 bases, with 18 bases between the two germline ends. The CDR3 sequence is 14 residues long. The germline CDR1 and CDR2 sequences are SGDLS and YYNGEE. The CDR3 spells CASTIGGRTDEQFF. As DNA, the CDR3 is TGTGCCAGCACCATAGGAGGGCGGACCGATGAGCAGTTCTTC.

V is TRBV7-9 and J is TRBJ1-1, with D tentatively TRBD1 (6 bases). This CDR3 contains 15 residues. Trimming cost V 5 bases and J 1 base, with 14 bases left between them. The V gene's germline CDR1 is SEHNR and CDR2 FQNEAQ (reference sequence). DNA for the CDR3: TGTGCCAGCAGCCCCGGGGTAGGGGGGAACACTGAAGCTTTCTTT. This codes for CASSPGVGGNTEAFF.

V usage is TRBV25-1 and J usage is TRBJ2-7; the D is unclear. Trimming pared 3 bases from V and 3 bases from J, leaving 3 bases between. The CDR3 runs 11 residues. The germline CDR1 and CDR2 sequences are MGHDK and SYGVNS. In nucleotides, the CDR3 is TGTGCCAGCAGTGACCTCTACGAGCAGTACTTC. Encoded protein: CASSDLYEQYF.

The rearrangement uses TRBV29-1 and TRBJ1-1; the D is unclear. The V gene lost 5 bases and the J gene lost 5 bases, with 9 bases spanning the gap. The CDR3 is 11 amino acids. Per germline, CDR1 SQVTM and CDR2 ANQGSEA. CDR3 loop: CSVSLVTEAFF. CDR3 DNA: TGCAGCGTTTCACTGGTTACTGAAGCTTTCTTT. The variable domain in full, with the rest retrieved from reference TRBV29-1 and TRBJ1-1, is SAVISQKPSRDICQRGTSLTIQCQVDSQVTMMFWYRQQPGQSLTLIATANQGSEATYESGFVIDKFPISRPNLTFSTLTVSNMSPEDSSIYLCSVSLVTEAFFGQGTRLTVV.

CDR3 sequence reads: CASSEEQGMSEKLFF. The CDR3 DNA is TGTGCCAGCAGCGAAGAACAGGGAATGAGTGAAAAACTGTTTTTT. The genes are TRBV9 and TRBJ1-4; D perhaps matches TRBD1 (6 bases). Per germline, CDR1 SGDLS and CDR2 YYNGEE. Trimming left V 3 bases short and J 7 bases short, with 16 bases between. The CDR3 is made up of 15 amino acids.

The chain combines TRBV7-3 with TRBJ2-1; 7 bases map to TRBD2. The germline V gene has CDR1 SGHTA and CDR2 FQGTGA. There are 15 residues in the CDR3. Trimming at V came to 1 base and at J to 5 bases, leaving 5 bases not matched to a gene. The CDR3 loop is CASSLIGSGNNEQFF. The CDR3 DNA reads TGTGCCAGCAGCTTAATCGGGAGCGGGAACAATGAGCAGTTCTTC.

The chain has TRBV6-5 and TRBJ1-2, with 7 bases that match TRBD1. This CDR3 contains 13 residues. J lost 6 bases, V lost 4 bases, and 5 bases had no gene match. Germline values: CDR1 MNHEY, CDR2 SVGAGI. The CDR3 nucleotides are TGTGCCAGCAGTTCCCGGACAGGCCATGGCTACACCTTC. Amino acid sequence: CASSSRTGHGYTF.

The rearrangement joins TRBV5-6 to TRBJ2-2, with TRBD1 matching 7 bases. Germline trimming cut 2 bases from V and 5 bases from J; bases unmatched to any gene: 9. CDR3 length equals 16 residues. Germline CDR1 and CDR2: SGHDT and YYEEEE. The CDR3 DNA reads TGTGCCAGCAGCTTTTCTCCACAGGGGTCGACCGGGGAGCTGTTTTTT. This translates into CASSFSPQGSTGELFF.

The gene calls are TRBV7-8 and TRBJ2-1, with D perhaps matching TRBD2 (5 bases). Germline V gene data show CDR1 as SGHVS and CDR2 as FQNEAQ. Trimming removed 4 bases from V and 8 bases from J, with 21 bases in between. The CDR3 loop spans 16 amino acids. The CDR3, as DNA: TGTGCCAGCAGCTCATGGGAGACACCCGACGGATATGAGCAGTTCTTC. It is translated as CASSSWETPDGYEQFF.

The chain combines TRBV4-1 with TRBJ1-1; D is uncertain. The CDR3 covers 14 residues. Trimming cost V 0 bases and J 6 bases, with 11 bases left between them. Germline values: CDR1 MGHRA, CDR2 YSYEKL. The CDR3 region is CASSQDPANSEAFF. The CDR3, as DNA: TGCGCCAGCAGCCAAGATCCCGCCAACTCTGAAGCTTTCTTT.

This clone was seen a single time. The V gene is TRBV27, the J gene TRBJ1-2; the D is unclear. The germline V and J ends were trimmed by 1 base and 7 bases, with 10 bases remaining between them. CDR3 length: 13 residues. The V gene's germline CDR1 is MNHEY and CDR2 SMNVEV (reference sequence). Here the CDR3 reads CASSLFRGSGYTF. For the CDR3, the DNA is TGTGCCAGCAGTTTATTTCGGGGAAGTGGCTACACCTTC.

The CDR3 here is CSALGGLETQYF. The CDR3 bases are TGCAGCGCCCTGGGGGGGTTGGAGACCCAGTACTTC. The V and J genes are TRBV29-1 and TRBJ2-5; TRBD2 matches 7 bases. The trim removed 7 bases at V and 5 bases at J, leaving 7 bases unmatched. This CDR3 comprises 12 residues. CDR1 and CDR2 (germline): SQVTM, ANQGSEA.

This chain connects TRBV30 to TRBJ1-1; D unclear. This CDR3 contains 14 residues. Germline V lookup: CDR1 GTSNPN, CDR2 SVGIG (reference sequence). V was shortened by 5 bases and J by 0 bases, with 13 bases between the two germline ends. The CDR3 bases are TGTGCCTGGTCCCACGGCGGAATGAACACTGAAGCTTTCTTT. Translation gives CAWSHGGMNTEAFF. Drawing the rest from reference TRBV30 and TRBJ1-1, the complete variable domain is SQTIHQWPATLVQPVGSPLSLECTVEGTSNPNLYWYRQAAGRGLQLLFYSVGIGQISSEVPQNLSASRPQDRQFILSSKKLLLSDSGFYLCAWSHGGMNTEAFFGQGTRLTVV.

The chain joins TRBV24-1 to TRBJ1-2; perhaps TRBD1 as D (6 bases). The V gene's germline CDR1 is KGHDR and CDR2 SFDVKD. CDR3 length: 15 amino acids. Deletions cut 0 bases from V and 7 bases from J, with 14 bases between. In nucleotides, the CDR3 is TGTGCCACCAGTGATTTGGAGGGGGTATCTCGTGGCTACACCTTC. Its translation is CATSDLEGVSRGYTF.

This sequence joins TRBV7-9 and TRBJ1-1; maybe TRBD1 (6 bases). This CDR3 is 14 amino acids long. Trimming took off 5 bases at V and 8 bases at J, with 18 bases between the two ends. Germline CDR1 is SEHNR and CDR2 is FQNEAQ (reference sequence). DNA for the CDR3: TGTGCCAGCAGCCGACAGGAGAGGTATTTGGAAGCTTTCTTT. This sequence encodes CASSRQERYLEAFF.

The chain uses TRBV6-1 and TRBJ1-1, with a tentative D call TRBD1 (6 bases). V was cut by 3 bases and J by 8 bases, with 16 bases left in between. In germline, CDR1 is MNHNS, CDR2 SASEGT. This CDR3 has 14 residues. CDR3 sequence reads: CASSENRASSEAFF. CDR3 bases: TGTGCCAGCAGTGAGAACAGGGCCTCATCAGAAGCTTTCTTT.

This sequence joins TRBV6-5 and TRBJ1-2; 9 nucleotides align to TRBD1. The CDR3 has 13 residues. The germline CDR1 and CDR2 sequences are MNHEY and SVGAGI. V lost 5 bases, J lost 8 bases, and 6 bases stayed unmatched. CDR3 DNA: TGTGCCAGCAGTCGGACAGGGGAGGAAGGCTACACCTTC. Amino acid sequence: CASSRTGEEGYTF.

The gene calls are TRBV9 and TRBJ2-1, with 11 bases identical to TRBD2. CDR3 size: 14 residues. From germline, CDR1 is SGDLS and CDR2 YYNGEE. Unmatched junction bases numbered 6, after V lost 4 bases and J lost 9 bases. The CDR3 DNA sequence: TGTGCCAGCAGCCCTTTAGCGGGGGGGGGTGAGCAGTTCTTC. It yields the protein CASSPLAGGGEQFF. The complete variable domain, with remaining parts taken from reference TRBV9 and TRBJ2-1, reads DSGVTQTPKHLITATGQRVTLRCSPRSGDLSVYWYQQSLDQGLQFLIQYYNGEERAKGNILERFSAQQFPDLHSELNLSSLELGDSALYFCASSPLAGGGEQFFGPGTRLTVL.

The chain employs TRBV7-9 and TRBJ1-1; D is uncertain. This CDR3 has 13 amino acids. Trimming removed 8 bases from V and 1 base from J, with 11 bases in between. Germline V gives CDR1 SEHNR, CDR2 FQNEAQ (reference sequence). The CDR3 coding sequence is TGTGCCAGCGGTGAACAGCAGAACACTGAAGCTTTCTTT. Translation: CASGEQQNTEAFF. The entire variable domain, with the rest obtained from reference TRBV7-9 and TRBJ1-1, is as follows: DTGVSQNPRHKITKRGQNVTFRCDPISEHNRLYWYRQTLGQGPEFLTYFQNEAQLEKSRLLSDRFSAERPKGSFSTLEIQRTEQGDSAMYLCASGEQQNTEAFFGQGTRLTVV.

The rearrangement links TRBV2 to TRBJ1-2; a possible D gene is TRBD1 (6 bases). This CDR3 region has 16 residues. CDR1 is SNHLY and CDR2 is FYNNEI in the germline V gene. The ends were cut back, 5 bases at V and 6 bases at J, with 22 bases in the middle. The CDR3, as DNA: TGTGCCAGCAGTATCGGGCGGGGGCAGGGAGAGGATGGCTACACCTTC. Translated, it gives CASSIGRGQGEDGYTF. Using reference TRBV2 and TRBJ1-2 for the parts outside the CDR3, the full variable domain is EPEVTQTPSHQVTQMGQEVILRCVPISNHLYFYWYRQILGQKVEFLVSFYNNEISEKSEIFDDQFSVERPDGSNFTLKIRSTKLEDSAMYFCASSIGRGQGEDGYTFGSGTRLTVV.

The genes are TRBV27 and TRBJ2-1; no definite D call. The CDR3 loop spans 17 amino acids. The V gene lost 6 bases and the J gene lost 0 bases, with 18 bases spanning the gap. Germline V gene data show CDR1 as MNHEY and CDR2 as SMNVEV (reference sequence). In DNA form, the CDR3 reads TGTGCCAGCAGCCTAAACCCCGCCCTTAGCTCCTACAATGAGCAGTTCTTC. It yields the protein CASSLNPALSSYNEQFF.

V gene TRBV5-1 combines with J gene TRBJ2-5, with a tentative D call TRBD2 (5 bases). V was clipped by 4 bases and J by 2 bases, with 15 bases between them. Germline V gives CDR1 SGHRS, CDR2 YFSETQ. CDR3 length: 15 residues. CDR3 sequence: CASSPQRPTQETQYF. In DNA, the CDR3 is TGCGCCAGCAGCCCTCAGCGGCCCACACAAGAGACCCAGTACTTC.

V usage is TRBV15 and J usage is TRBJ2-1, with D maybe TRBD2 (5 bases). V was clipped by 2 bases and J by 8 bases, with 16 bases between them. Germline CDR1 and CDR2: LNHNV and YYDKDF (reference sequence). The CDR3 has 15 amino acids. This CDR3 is CATSRRLPMSYEQFF. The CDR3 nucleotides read TGTGCCACCAGCAGAAGACTACCCATGTCCTATGAGCAGTTCTTC.

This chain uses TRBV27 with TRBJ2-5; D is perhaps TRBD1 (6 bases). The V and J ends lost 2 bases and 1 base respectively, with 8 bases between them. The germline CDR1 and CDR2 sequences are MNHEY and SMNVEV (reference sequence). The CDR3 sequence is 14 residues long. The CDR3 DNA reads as TGTGCCAGCAGTTTACGGACAGCCCAAGAGACCCAGTACTTC. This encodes CASSLRTAQETQYF.

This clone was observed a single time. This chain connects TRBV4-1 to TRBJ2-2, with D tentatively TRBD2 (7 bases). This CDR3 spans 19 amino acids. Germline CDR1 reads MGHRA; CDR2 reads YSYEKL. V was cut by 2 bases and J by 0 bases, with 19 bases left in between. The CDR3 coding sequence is TGCGCCAGCAGCCAACGCCCCCATACGGGGGGCCCGAACACCGGGGAGCTGTTTTTT. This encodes CASSQRPHTGGPNTGELFF.

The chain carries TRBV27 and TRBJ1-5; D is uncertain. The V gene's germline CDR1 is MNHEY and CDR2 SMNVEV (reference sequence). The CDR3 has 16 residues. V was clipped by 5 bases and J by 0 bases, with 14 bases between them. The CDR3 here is CASSPLRGASNQPQHF. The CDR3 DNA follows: TGTGCCAGCAGTCCCCTTCGGGGAGCTAGCAATCAGCCCCAGCATTTT.

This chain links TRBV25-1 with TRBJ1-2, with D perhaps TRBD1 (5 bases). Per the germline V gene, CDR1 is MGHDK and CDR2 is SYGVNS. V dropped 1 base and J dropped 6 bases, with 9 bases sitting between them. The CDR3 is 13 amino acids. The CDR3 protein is CASSESIGDGYTF. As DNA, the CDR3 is TGTGCCAGCAGTGAATCGATAGGGGATGGCTACACCTTC.

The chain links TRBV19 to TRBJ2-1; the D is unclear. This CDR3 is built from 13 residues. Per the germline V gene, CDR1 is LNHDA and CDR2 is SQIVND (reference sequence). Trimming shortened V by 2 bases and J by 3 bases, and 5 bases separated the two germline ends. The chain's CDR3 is CASSITRYNEQFF. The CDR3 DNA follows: TGTGCCAGTAGTATAACTCGCTACAATGAGCAGTTCTTC.